This TCR beta chain was captured in a study of graft-versus-host responses after intestinal transplantation. Findings and caveats of the study: Recipient-marrow GvH clones were detected, some having first appeared in ileum or blood. In patients with graft-donor T cell macrochimerism, allograft graft-versus-host to host-versus-graft clonal ratios were high.

The CDR3 runs to 15 residues. V lost 2 bases to trimming and J lost 5 bases, with 16 bases between them. Germline assignment: CDR1 MDHEN and CDR2 SYDVKM. Here immunoSEQ multiplex PCR was the method, and the copy in TCRdb shows in-frame clones only, minus some. The data contain 40,000 or so clones, around four fifths of them singletons. About this clone: Its antigen is still unknown.

This TCR came from a human patient who received an intestinal transplant, so some T cells may come from the graft donor. The V and J genes are TRBV28 and TRBJ2-7, with D perhaps matching TRBD1 (6 bases). The sample here was PBMCs, taken approximately 1,000 days after transplant. The CDR3 region is CASSLRVEGVDEQYF. The CDR3 nucleotides are TGTGCCAGCAGTTTAAGGGTTGAGGGGGTCGACGAGCAGTACTTC.